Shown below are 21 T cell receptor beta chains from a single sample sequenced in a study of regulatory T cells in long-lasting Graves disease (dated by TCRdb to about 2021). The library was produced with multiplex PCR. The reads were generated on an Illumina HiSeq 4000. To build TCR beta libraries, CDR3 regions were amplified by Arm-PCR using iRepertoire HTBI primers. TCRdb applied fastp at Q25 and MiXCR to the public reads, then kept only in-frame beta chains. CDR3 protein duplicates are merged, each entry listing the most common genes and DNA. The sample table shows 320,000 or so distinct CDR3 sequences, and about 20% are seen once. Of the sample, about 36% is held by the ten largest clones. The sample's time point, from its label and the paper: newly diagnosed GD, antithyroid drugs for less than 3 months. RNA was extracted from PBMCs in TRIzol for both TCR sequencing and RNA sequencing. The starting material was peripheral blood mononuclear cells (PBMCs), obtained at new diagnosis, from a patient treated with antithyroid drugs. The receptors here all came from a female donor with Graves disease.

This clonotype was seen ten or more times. Here the CDR3 DNA reads TGTGCCAGCAGTTTACCAGGGGCGTTCACCGGGGAGCTGTTTTTT. Translating gives CASSLPGAFTGELFF. The chain employs TRBV28 and TRBJ2-2; a weak D match, TRBD1 (6 bases). V gave up 2 bases and J gave up 4 bases, with 11 bases separating them. Looked up from germline, CDR1 is MDHEN and CDR2 is SYDVKM. The CDR3 is 15 amino acids.

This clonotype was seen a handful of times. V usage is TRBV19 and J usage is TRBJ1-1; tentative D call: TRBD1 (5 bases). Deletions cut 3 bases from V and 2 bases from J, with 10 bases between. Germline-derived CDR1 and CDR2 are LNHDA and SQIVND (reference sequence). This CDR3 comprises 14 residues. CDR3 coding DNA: TGTGCCAGTAGTATCGGACAAGCTAACACTGAAGCTTTCTTT. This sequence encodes CASSIGQANTEAFF.

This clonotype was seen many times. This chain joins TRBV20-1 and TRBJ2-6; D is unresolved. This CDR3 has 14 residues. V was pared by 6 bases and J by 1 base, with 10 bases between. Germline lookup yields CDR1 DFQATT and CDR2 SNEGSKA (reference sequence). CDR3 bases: TGCAGTGCCCATCAATTATCTGGGGCCAACGTCCTGACTTTC. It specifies CSAHQLSGANVLTF.

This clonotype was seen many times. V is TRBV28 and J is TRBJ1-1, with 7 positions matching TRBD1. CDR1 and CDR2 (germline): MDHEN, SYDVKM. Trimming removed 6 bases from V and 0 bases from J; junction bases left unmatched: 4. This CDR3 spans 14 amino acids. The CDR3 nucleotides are TGTGCCAGCAGGAATGACAGGGTGAACACTGAAGCTTTCTTT. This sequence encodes CASRNDRVNTEAFF.

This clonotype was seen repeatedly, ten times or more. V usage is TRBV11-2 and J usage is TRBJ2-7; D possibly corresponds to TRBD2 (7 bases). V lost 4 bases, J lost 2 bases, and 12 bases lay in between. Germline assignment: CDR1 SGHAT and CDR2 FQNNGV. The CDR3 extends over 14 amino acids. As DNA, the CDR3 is TGTGCCAGCAGCTCCCCGGGGGGCCCCTACGAGCAGTACTTC. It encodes CASSSPGGPYEQYF.

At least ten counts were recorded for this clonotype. The CDR3 DNA reads TGTGCTAGTGCGAGCAACAATGAGCAGTTCTTC. Protein product: CASASNNEQFF. The V and J genes are TRBV12-5 and TRBJ2-1; D gene ambiguous. Trimming took off 7 bases at V and 5 bases at J, with 6 bases between the two ends. Germline lookup yields CDR1 LGHNT and CDR2 FRNRAP. The CDR3 runs to 11 residues. The complete variable domain, with remaining parts taken from reference TRBV12-5 and TRBJ2-1, reads DARVTQTPRHKVTEMGQEVTMRCQPILGHNTVFWYRQTMMQGLELLAYFRNRAPLDDSGMPKDRFSAEMPDATLATLKIQPSEPRDSAVYFCASASNNEQFFGPGTRLTVL.

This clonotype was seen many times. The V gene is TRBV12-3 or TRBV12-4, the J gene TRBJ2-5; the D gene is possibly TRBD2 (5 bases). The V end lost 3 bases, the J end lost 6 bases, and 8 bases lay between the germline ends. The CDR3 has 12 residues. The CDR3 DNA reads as TGTGCCAGCAGTTTTCGGGGAAAGACCCAGTACTTC. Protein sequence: CASSFRGKTQYF.

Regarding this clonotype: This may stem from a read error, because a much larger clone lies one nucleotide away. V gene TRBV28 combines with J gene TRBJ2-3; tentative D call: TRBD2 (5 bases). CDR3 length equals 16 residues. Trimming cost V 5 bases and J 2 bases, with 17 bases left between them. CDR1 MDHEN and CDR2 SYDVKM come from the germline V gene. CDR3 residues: CASSDYRNFPTDTQYF. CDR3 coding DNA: TGTGCCAGCAGTGACTACCGGAACTTCCCCACAGATACGCAGTATTTT.

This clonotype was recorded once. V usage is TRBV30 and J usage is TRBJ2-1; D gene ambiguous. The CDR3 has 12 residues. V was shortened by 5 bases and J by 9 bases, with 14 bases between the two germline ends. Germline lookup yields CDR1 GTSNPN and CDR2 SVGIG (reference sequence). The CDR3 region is CAWEARSREQFF. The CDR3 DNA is TGTGCCTGGGAGGCCAGAAGTCGTGAGCAGTTCTTC.

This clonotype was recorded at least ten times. CDR3 loop: CASSVQAPSEKLFF. CDR3 in DNA: TGTGCCAGCAGCGTACAGGCGCCCAGTGAAAAACTGTTTTTT. The chain has TRBV9 and TRBJ1-4; D call uncertain. The V gene lost 1 base and the J gene lost 7 bases, with 11 bases spanning the gap. Germline V gene sequence: CDR1 SGDLS, CDR2 YYNGEE. The CDR3 spans 14 residues.

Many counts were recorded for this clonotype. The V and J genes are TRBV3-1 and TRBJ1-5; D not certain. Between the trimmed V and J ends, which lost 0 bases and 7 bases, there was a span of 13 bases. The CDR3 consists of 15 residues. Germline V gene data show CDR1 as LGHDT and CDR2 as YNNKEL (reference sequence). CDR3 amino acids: CASSQDPQPRQPQHF. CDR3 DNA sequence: TGTGCCAGCAGCCAAGATCCACAGCCTCGGCAGCCCCAGCATTTT.

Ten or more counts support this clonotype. The CDR3 nucleotides are TGCAGTGCTAGCGGTACCCTGCGGGGCAACAATGAGCAGTTCTTC. Its protein product is CSASGTLRGNNEQFF. The rearrangement joins TRBV20-1 to TRBJ2-1; maybe TRBD2 (6 bases). The germline V and J ends were trimmed by 3 bases and 5 bases, with 17 bases remaining between them. CDR3 length equals 15 residues. CDR1 is DFQATT, CDR2 SNEGSKA, per germline (reference sequence).

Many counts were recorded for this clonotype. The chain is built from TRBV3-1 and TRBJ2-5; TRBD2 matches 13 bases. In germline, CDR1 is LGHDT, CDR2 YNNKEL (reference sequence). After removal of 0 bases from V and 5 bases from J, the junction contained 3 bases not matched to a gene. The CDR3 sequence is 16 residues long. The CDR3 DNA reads TGTGCCAGCAGCCAAGAACTAGCGGGAGGGGCGGAGACCCAGTACTTC. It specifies CASSQELAGGAETQYF.

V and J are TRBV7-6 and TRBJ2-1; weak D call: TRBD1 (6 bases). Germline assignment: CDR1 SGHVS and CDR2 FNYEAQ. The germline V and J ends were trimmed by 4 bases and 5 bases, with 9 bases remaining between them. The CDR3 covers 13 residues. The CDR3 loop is CASSSGENNEQFF. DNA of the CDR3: TGTGCCAGCAGCTCAGGGGAAAACAATGAGCAGTTCTTC.

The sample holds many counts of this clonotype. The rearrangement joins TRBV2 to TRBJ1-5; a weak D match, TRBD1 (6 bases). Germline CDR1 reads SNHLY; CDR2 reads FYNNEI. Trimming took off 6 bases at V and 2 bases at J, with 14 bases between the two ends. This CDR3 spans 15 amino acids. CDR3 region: CASSNRAVRNQPQHF. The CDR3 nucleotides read TGTGCCAGCAGCAACAGGGCGGTGCGCAATCAGCCCCAGCATTTT.

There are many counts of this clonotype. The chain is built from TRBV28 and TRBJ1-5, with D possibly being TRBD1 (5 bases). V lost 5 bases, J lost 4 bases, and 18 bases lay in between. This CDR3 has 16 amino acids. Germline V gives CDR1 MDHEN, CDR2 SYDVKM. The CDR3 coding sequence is TGTGCCAGCAGTCGCATCAGGGCCAAGTGGAATCAGCCCCAGCATTTT. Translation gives CASSRIRAKWNQPQHF. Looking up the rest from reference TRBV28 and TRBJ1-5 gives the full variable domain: DVKVTQSSRYLVKRTGEKVFLECVQDMDHENMFWYRQDPGLGLRLIYFSYDVKMKEKGDIPEGYSVSREKKERFSLILESASTNQTSMYLCASSRIRAKWNQPQHFGDGTRLSIL.

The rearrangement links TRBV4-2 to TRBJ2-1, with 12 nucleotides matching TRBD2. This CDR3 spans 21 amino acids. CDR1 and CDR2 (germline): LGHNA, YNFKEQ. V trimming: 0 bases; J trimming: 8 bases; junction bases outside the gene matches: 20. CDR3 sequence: CASSQDLILLAGGPRIDEQFF. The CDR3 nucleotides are TGTGCCAGCAGCCAAGACCTAATCCTGCTAGCGGGAGGGCCTCGTATCGATGAGCAGTTCTTC.

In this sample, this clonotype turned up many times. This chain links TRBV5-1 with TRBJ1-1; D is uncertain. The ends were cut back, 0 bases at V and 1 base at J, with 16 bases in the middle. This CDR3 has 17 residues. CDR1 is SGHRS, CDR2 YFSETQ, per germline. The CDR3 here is CASSLEGMAWENTEAFF. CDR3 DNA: TGCGCCAGCAGCTTGGAAGGTATGGCATGGGAGAACACTGAAGCTTTCTTT.

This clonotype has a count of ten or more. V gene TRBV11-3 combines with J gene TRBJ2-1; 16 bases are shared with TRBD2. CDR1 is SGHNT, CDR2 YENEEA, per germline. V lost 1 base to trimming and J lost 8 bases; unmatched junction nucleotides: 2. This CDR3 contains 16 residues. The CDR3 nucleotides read TGTGCCAGCAGCTTAGCGGGACTAGCGGGAGGGTATGAGCAGTTCTTC. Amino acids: CASSLAGLAGGYEQFF.

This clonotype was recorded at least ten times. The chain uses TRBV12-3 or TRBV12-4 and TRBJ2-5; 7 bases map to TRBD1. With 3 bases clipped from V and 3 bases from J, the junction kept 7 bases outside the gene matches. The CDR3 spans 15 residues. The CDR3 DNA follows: TGTGCCAGCAGTTTCCAGGGACAGTCTAAAGAGACCCAGTACTTC. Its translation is CASSFQGQSKETQYF.

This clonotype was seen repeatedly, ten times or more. CDR3 sequence (DNA): TGTGCCAGCAGCTCTACAGGGTTCGGCTACACCTTC. It codes for CASSSTGFGYTF. The chain links TRBV7-9 to TRBJ1-2; possibly TRBD1 for D (6 bases). V shed 4 bases and J shed 8 bases, with 11 bases lying between them. The CDR3 runs 12 residues. The germline V gene encodes CDR1 SEHNR and CDR2 FQNEAQ (reference sequence).